The clone carrying this TCR beta chain was counted ten times or more. Its cognate antigen is unknown. This sample was taken from a study of T cells in Graves' hyperthyroidism and ophthalmopathy. Study-wide background: The initial diagnosis was the point when peripheral blood was collected, ahead of any treatment. Findings and caveats of the study: Before onset, by a median of about six months, the model predicted ophthalmopathy. The blood repertoire included most of the expanded thyroid clonotypes above 0.001.

Researchers amplified the TCR beta CDR3 regions from RNA transcripts. First-round RT-PCR targeting the TCR CDR3 was performed with the HTBI primer set. TCRdb fed the multiplex PCR reads into MiXCR, producing one record per CDR3 protein. The sample has roughly 56,000 distinct CDR3 sequences; roughly 52% are singletons. V gave up 6 bases and J gave up 1 base, with 13 bases separating them. CDR1 and CDR2 (germline): LNHDA, SQIVND (reference sequence). The CDR3 has 14 amino acids. Diagnoses used clinical symptoms, serum thyroxine and TRAb, thyroid ultrasound and orbital computed tomography. The sequence was collected from a woman aged 25 to 39 with Graves' ophthalmopathy. The chain joins TRBV19 to TRBJ2-7; no reliable D call. The source material was blood. Written as DNA, the CDR3 is TGTGCCAGTAGGAGGAGAGACATGTCCTACGAGCAGTACTTC. Encoded protein: CASRRRDMSYEQYF.